The source of this T cell receptor beta chain is a study of cytomegalovirus exposure and HLA in healthy donors (dated by TCRdb to 2015 to 2018). Background on the whole study: The roughly 700 repertoires of the first cohort and the 110 or so validation repertoires were produced on the same platform, according to a later analysis. The study was designed to test whether signatures of past pathogen exposure could be identified by cataloging public T cell receptors. In addition to the first cohort of 650 to 750 subjects, a separate validation cohort of some 120 different subjects was used. High-throughput TCR immunosequencing, statistical association of individual TCRs with disease status, and machine learning were combined to predict cytomegalovirus infection status.

Beyond this particular receptor, the publication reports: Across donors, most TCR sequences were observed very rarely, whereas some public TCRs were present in many individuals. A later analysis had no HLA typing for the validation cohort, so co-occurrence there was scored across all 120 repertoires. A total of 164 TCR beta chains were listed by the study as associated with cytomegalovirus. Three of the identified cytomegalovirus-associated TCR beta chains were confirmed in vitro to be specific for cytomegalovirus antigens. It was suggested by the authors that the approach could potentially be generalized to other disease states and immunological phenotypes. Cytomegalovirus status was reported to be diagnosed by the classifier with high specificity and sensitivity in both the original and validation cohorts. Subsequent analysis determined that TCRs grouped into clusters in the first cohort also showed a tendency toward co-occurrence across the roughly 110 validation repertoires, and 94% of cluster scores exceeded 0.

The library was produced with the immunoSEQ multiplex PCR assay. As for how the authors treated the data: To diagnose cytomegalovirus status from the catalog of TCR beta chain sequences, a statistical classification framework was built. This immuneACCESS table, as held by TCRdb, lists in-frame sequences with V and J called but not all clones. Of the missing ones, under half trace to an unresolved V gene in checked studies; the others have no known cause. The V and J calls and the clone size are those of that table, but D and trimming were determined from the DNA. The sample data list about 160,000 clones, and approximately 86% of these were observed just once. 2% to 2.5% of the sample comes from the top ten. This clone has ten or more counts. Its antigen specificity is not known. No much larger clone is present one base from it, and per-base qualities are unavailable. Donors formed part of the validation cohort, which comprised about 130 subjects and was distinct from the first cohort of under 750 subjects.

CDR1 and CDR2 were assigned from the germline V gene (reference sequence) as LNHDA and SQIVND. The CDR3 spans 17 residues, from the cysteine through the phenylalanine. Only CDR3 DNA remains: 51 bases, in frame from the first base. At the junction V is shortened by 3 bases and J by 7 bases, with 24 bases in between. This chain is built from TRBV19 and TRBJ1-2; TRBD1 is perhaps the D gene, given 5 matching bases. This receptor was obtained from a woman aged 18 to 35 in good health and CMV-seronegative. The sample was PBMCs. The sequence in DNA is TGTGCCAGTAGTATTCCCCGGGGGATCCCTAACCGGGGTGGCTACACCTTC. Its protein reads: CASSIPRGIPNRGGYTF.